This TCR beta chain comes out of a study of OX40 agonist ivuxolimab in advanced cancers. Study-level information: Patients in the trial were receiving intravenous ivuxolimab every 2 weeks, at doses of 0.01 to 10 mg/kg. At 82.7% male, the cohort had a mean age of approximately 60 years, ranging from about 20 to 79.

Points on this clone: No antigen is known for it.

Overall study results and limits: CD4+ T cells averaged fewer expanded clones than CD8+ T cells. Among the lowest peripheral clonal expansion occurred in 0.1-3.0 mg/kg partial responders.

Libraries were prepared by immunoSEQ multiplex PCR; TCRdb keeps only in-frame clonotypes and omits some of them. The sample holds about 70,000 clones, around nine tenths seen once. This TCR derives from an adult with an advanced solid tumor such as melanoma, head and neck, liver or kidney cancer. This specimen was CD4+ or CD8+ T cells sorted from blood, taken in a trial of the OX40 agonist ivuxolimab.

CDR3 region: CASSTPQSYEQYF. The CDR3 DNA follows: TGTGCCAGCAGTACCCCGCAGTCCTACGAGCAGTACTTC. The J gene is TRBJ2-7, the V gene TRBV28, with D unclear. The CDR3 runs 13 residues. Germline loops: CDR1 MDHEN, CDR2 SYDVKM. The V and J ends lost 5 bases and 1 base respectively, with 9 bases between them.